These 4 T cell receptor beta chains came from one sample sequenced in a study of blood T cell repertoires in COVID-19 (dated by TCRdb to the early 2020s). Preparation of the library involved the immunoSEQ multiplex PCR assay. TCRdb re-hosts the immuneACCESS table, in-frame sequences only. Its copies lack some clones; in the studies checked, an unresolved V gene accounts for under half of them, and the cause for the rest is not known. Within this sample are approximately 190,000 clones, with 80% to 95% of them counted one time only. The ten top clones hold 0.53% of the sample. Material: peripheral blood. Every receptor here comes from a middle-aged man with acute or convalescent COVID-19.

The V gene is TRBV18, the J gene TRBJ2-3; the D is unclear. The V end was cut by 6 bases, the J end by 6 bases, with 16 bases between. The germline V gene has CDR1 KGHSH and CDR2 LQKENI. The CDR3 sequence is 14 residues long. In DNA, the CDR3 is TGTGCCAGCTCTCCTCCTGAACCGAGGGATACGCAGTATTTT. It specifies CASSPPEPRDTQYF.

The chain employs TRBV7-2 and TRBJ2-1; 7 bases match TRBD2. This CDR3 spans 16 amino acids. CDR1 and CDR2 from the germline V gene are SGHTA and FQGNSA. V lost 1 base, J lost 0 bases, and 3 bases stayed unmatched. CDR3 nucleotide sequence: TGTGCCAGCAGCTTAGGGGCGGGGGTCTCCTACAATGAGCAGTTCTTC. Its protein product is CASSLGAGVSYNEQFF.

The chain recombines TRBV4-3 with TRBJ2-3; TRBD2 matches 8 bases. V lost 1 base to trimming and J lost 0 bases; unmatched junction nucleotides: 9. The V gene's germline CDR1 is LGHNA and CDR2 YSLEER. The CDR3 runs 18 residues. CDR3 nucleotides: TGCGCCAGCAGCCAAGCGGGGGGGTCCGGGATCAGCACAGATACGCAGTATTTT. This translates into CASSQAGGSGISTDTQYF.

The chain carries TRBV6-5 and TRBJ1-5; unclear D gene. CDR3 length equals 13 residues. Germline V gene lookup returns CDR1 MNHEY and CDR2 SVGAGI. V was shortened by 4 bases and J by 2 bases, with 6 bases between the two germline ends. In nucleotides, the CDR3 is TGTGCCAGCAGTTGGGAGGGCAATCAGCCCCAGCATTTT. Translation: CASSWEGNQPQHF.